This T cell receptor beta chain was sequenced for a study of blood T cell repertoires in COVID-19. Clones were sequenced by immunoSEQ multiplex PCR, and TCRdb holds only the in-frame ones, with some missing. The repertoire has about 54,000 clones, 90% to 95% of them found once; the top ten carry roughly 3.6%. This clone has just one count. CDR3 length: 16 amino acids. V dropped 2 bases and J dropped 4; count of bases not matched to a gene: 6. Germline loops: CDR1 LNHDA, CDR2 SQIVND (reference sequence). The chain employs TRBV19 and TRBJ2-1, with 9 positions matching TRBD2. The source is a man aged 45-65 years with acute or convalescent COVID-19. Sequencing was carried out using peripheral blood. The CDR3 sequence is CASSIKRGAGYNEQFF. The CDR3 DNA reads as TGTGCCAGTAGTATAAAGCGGGGGGCGGGGTACAATGAGCAGTTCTTC.